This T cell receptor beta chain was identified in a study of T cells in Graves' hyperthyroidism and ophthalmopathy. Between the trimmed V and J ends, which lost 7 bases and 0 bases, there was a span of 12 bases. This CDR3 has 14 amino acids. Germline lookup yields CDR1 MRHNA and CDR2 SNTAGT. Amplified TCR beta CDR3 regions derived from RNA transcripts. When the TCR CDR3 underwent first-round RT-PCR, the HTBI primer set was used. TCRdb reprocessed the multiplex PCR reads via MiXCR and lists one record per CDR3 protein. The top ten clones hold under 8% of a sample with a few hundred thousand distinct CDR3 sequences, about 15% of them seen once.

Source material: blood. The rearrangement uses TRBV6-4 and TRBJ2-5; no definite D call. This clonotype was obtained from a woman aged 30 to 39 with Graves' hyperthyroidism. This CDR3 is CASTHLRYQETQYF. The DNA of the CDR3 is TGTGCCAGCACCCACCTACGGTACCAAGAGACCCAGTACTTC.